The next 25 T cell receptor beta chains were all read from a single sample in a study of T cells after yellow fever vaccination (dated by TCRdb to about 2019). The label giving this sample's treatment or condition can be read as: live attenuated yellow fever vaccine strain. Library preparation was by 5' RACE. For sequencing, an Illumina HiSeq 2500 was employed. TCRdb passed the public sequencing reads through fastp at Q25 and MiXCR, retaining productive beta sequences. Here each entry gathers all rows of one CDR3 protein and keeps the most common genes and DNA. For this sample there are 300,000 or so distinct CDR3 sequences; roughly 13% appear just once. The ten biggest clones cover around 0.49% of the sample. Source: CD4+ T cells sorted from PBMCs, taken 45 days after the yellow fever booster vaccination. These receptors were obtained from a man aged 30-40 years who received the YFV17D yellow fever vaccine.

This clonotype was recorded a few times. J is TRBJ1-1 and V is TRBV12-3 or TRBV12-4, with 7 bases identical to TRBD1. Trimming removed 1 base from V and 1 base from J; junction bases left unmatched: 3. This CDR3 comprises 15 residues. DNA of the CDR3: TGTGCCAGCAGTTTAGACGGGACAGCGAACACTGAAGCTTTCTTT. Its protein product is CASSLDGTANTEAFF.

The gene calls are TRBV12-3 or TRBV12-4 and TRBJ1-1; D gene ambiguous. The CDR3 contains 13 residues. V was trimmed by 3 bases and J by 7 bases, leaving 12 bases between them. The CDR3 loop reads CASSFLGAGEAFF. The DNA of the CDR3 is TGTGCCAGCAGTTTTCTGGGCGCGGGTGAAGCTTTCTTT.

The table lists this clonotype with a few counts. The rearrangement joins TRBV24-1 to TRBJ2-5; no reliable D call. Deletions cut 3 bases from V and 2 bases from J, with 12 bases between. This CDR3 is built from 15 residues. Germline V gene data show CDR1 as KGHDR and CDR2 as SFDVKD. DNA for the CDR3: TGTGCCACCAGTGATCGAAATCACCCTCAAGAGACCCAGTACTTC. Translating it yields CATSDRNHPQETQYF.

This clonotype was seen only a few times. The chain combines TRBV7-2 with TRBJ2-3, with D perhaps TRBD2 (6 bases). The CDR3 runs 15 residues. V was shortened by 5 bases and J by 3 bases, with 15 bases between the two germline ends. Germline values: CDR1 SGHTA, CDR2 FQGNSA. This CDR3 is CASSQAGTATDTQYF. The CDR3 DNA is TGTGCCAGCAGCCAAGCCGGGACTGCTACAGATACGCAGTATTTT.

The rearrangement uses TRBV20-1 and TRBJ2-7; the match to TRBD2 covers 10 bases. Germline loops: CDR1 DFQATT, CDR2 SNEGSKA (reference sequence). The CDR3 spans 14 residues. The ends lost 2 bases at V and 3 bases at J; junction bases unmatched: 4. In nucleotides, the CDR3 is TGCAGTGCTAGAACCAGCGGGAGGGTCTACGAGCAGTACTTC. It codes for CSARTSGRVYEQYF.

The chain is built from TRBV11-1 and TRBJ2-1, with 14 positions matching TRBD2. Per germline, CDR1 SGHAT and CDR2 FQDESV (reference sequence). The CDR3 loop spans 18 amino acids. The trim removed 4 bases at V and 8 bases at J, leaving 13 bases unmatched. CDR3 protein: CASSSSPTSGRASDEQFF. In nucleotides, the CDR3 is TGTGCCAGCAGCTCCTCCCCGACTAGCGGGAGGGCGAGCGATGAGCAGTTCTTC.

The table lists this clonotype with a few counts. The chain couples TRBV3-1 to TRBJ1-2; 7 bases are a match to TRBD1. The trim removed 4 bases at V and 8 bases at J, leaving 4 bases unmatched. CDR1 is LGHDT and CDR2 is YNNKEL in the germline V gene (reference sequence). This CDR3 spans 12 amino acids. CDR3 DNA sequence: TGTGCCAGCAGCCCGACAGGGTTCGGCTACACCTTC. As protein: CASSPTGFGYTF.

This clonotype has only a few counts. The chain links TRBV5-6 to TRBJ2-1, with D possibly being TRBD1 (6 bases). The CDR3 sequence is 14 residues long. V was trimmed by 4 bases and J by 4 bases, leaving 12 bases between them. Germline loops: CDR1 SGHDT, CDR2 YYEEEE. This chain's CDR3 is CASSRTAGYNEQFF. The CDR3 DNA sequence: TGTGCCAGCAGCCGGACAGCCGGGTACAATGAGCAGTTCTTC.

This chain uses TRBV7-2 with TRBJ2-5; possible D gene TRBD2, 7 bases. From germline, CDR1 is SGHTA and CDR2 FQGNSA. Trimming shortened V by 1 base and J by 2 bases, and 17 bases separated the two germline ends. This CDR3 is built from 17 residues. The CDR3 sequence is CASSLGPGGAGQETQYF. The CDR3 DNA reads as TGTGCCAGCAGCTTAGGGCCTGGGGGGGCGGGTCAAGAGACCCAGTACTTC.

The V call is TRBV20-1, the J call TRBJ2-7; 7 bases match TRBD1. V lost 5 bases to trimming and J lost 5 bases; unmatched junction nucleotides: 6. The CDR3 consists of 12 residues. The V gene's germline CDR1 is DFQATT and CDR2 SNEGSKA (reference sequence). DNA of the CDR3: TGCAGTGCTCTGGGGGACAGCCACGAGCAGTACTTC. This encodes CSALGDSHEQYF.

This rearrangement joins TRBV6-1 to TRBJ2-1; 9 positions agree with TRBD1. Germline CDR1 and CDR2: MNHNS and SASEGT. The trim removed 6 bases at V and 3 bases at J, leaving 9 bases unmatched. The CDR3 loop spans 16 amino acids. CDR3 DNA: TGTGCCAGCAGACCTGGGAGGGACAGGGTCTACAATGAGCAGTTCTTC. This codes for CASRPGRDRVYNEQFF.

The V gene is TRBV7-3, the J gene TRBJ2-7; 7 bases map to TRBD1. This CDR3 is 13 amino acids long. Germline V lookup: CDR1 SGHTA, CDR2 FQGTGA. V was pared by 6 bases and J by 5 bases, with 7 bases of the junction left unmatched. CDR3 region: CASSPDRANEQYF. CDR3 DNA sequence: TGTGCCAGCAGTCCCGACAGGGCTAACGAGCAGTACTTC.

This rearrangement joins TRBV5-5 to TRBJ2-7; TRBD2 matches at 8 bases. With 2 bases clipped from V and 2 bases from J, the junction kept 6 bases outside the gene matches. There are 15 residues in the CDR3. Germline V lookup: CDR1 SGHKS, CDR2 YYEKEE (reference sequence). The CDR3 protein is CASSLLGLGTYEQYF. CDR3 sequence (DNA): TGTGCCAGCAGCTTACTGGGACTAGGGACCTACGAGCAGTACTTC.

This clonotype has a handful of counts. The CDR3 loop reads CAISESIRNTIYF. The CDR3 bases are TGTGCCATCAGTGAGTCGATAAGAAACACCATATATTTT. The chain joins TRBV10-3 to TRBJ1-3; D ambiguous. CDR1 is ENHRY, CDR2 SYGVKD, per germline. The CDR3 spans 13 residues. The ends were cut back, 0 bases at V and 5 bases at J, with 5 bases in the middle.

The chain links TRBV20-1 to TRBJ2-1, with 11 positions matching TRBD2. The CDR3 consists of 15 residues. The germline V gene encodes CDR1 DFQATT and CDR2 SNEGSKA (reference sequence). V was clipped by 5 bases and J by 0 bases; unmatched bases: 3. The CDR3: CSAWTSGRSYNEQFF. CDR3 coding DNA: TGCAGTGCTTGGACTAGCGGGCGCTCCTACAATGAGCAGTTCTTC.

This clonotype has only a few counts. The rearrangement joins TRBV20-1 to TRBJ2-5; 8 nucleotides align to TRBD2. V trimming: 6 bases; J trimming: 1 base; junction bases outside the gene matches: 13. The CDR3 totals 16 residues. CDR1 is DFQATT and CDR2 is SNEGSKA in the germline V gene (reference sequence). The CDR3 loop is CSAAPLAGGLQETQYF. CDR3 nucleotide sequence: TGCAGTGCGGCCCCCCTTGCGGGAGGCCTCCAAGAGACCCAGTACTTC.

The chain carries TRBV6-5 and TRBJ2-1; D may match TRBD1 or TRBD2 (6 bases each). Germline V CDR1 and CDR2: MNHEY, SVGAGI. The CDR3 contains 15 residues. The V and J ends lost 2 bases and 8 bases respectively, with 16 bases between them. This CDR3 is CASSYEAGEVHEQFF. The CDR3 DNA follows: TGTGCCAGCAGTTACGAGGCAGGGGAGGTTCATGAGCAGTTCTTC.

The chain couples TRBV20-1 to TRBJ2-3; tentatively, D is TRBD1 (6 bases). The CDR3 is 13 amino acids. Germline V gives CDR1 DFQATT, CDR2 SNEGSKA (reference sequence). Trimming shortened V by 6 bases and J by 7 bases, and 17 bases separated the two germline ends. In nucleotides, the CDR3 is TGCAGTGCCCGGAACAGGGTCGGGTATACGCAGTATTTT. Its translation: CSARNRVGYTQYF.

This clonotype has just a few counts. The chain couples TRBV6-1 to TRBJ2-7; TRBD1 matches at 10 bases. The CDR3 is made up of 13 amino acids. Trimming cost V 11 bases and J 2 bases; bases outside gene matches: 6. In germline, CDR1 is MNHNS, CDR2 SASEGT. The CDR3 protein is CARSGTGAYEQYF. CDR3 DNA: TGTGCCCGCTCGGGGACAGGGGCCTACGAGCAGTACTTC.

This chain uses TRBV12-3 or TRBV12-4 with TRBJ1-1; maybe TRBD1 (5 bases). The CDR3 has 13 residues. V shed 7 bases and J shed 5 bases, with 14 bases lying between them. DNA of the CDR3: TGTGCCAGCACAGGGACTGGGTGGACTGAAGCTTTCTTT. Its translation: CASTGTGWTEAFF.

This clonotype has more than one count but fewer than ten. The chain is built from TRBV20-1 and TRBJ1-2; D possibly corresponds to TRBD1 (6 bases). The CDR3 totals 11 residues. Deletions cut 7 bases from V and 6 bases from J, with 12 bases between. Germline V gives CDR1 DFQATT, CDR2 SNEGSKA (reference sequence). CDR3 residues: CSVRDINGYTF. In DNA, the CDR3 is TGCAGTGTTAGGGACATCAATGGCTACACCTTC.

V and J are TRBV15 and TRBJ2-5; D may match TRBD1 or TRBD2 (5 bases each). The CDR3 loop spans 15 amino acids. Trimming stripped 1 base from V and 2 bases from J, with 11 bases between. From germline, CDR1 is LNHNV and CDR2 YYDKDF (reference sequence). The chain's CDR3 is CATSRGDGYQETQYF. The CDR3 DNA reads TGTGCCACCAGCAGAGGGGACGGTTATCAAGAGACCCAGTACTTC.

CDR3 sequence: CASSVDSTTDTQYF. DNA of the CDR3: TGCGCCAGCAGCGTCGACTCGACCACAGATACGCAGTATTTT. The chain recombines TRBV5-1 with TRBJ2-3; D is uncertain. The length of the CDR3 is 14 residues. Germline V CDR1 and CDR2: SGHRS, YFSETQ. V shed 4 bases and J shed 2 bases, with 11 bases lying between them. The full variable domain, with the rest looked up from reference TRBV5-1 and TRBJ2-3, is KAGVTQTPRYLIKTRGQQVTLSCSPISGHRSVSWYQQTPGQGLQFLFEYFSETQRNKGNFPGRFSGRQFSNSRSEMNVSTLELGDSALYLCASSVDSTTDTQYFGPGTRLTVL.

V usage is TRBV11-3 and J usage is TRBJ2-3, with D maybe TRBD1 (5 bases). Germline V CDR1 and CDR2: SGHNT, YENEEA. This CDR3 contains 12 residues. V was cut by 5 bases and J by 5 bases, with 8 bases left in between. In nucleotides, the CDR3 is TGTGCCAGCAGCAAGACAGAAGATACGCAGTATTTT. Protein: CASSKTEDTQYF. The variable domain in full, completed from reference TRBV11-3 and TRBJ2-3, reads EAGVVQSPRYKIIEKKQPVAFWCNPISGHNTLYWYLQNLGQGPELLIRYENEEAVDDSQLPKDRFSAERLKGVDSTLKIQPAELGDSAVYLCASSKTEDTQYFGPGTRLTVL.

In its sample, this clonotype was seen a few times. Here the CDR3 reads CASSLRDRGIGELFF. For the CDR3, the DNA is TGTGCCAGCAGCTTAAGGGACAGGGGTATCGGGGAGCTGTTTTTT. V and J are TRBV7-8 and TRBJ2-2, with 10 bases aligning to TRBD1. The trim removed 2 bases at V and 7 bases at J, leaving 4 bases unmatched. The length of the CDR3 is 15 residues. Germline CDR1 is SGHVS and CDR2 is FQNEAQ.